The entry that follows covers one T cell receptor beta chain sequence. What it binds is unknown. This sample was taken from a study of T-cell memory formation after mild COVID-19. Study details: Each donor largely had its own TCR clusters.

General study results and limits: Clones that contracted from day 15 to 85 had balanced CD4/CD8; later expanders were CD4+ biased. Memory cells collected pre-infection included some clones that later responded, suggesting cross-reactive memory joined.

Researchers used 5'RACE with constant-segment primers to make TCR alpha and TCR beta cDNA libraries that carry sample barcodes and UMIs. Each CDR3 protein gets one entry after TCRdb re-called the 5' RACE reads with MiXCR. The data contain 200,000 to 300,000 distinct CDR3 sequences, roughly a sixth of them seen just once; the ten biggest clones take up 22%. CDR1 is SGHVS, CDR2 FNYEAQ, per germline. CDR3 length equals 14 residues. Trimming shortened V by 4 bases and J by 5 bases, and 15 bases separated the two germline ends. The source is a young man who had mild COVID-19 (a few samples of this study predate the infection). Cell type and time point are not known. Sequencing was performed on PBMCs or a T cell subset sorted from them (not recorded which). The chain joins TRBV7-6 to TRBJ2-7; D may correspond to TRBD1 or TRBD2 (5 bases each). CDR3 in amino acids: CASSYGTPPDEQYF. CDR3 bases: TGTGCCAGCAGCTACGGGACCCCGCCGGACGAGCAGTACTTC.